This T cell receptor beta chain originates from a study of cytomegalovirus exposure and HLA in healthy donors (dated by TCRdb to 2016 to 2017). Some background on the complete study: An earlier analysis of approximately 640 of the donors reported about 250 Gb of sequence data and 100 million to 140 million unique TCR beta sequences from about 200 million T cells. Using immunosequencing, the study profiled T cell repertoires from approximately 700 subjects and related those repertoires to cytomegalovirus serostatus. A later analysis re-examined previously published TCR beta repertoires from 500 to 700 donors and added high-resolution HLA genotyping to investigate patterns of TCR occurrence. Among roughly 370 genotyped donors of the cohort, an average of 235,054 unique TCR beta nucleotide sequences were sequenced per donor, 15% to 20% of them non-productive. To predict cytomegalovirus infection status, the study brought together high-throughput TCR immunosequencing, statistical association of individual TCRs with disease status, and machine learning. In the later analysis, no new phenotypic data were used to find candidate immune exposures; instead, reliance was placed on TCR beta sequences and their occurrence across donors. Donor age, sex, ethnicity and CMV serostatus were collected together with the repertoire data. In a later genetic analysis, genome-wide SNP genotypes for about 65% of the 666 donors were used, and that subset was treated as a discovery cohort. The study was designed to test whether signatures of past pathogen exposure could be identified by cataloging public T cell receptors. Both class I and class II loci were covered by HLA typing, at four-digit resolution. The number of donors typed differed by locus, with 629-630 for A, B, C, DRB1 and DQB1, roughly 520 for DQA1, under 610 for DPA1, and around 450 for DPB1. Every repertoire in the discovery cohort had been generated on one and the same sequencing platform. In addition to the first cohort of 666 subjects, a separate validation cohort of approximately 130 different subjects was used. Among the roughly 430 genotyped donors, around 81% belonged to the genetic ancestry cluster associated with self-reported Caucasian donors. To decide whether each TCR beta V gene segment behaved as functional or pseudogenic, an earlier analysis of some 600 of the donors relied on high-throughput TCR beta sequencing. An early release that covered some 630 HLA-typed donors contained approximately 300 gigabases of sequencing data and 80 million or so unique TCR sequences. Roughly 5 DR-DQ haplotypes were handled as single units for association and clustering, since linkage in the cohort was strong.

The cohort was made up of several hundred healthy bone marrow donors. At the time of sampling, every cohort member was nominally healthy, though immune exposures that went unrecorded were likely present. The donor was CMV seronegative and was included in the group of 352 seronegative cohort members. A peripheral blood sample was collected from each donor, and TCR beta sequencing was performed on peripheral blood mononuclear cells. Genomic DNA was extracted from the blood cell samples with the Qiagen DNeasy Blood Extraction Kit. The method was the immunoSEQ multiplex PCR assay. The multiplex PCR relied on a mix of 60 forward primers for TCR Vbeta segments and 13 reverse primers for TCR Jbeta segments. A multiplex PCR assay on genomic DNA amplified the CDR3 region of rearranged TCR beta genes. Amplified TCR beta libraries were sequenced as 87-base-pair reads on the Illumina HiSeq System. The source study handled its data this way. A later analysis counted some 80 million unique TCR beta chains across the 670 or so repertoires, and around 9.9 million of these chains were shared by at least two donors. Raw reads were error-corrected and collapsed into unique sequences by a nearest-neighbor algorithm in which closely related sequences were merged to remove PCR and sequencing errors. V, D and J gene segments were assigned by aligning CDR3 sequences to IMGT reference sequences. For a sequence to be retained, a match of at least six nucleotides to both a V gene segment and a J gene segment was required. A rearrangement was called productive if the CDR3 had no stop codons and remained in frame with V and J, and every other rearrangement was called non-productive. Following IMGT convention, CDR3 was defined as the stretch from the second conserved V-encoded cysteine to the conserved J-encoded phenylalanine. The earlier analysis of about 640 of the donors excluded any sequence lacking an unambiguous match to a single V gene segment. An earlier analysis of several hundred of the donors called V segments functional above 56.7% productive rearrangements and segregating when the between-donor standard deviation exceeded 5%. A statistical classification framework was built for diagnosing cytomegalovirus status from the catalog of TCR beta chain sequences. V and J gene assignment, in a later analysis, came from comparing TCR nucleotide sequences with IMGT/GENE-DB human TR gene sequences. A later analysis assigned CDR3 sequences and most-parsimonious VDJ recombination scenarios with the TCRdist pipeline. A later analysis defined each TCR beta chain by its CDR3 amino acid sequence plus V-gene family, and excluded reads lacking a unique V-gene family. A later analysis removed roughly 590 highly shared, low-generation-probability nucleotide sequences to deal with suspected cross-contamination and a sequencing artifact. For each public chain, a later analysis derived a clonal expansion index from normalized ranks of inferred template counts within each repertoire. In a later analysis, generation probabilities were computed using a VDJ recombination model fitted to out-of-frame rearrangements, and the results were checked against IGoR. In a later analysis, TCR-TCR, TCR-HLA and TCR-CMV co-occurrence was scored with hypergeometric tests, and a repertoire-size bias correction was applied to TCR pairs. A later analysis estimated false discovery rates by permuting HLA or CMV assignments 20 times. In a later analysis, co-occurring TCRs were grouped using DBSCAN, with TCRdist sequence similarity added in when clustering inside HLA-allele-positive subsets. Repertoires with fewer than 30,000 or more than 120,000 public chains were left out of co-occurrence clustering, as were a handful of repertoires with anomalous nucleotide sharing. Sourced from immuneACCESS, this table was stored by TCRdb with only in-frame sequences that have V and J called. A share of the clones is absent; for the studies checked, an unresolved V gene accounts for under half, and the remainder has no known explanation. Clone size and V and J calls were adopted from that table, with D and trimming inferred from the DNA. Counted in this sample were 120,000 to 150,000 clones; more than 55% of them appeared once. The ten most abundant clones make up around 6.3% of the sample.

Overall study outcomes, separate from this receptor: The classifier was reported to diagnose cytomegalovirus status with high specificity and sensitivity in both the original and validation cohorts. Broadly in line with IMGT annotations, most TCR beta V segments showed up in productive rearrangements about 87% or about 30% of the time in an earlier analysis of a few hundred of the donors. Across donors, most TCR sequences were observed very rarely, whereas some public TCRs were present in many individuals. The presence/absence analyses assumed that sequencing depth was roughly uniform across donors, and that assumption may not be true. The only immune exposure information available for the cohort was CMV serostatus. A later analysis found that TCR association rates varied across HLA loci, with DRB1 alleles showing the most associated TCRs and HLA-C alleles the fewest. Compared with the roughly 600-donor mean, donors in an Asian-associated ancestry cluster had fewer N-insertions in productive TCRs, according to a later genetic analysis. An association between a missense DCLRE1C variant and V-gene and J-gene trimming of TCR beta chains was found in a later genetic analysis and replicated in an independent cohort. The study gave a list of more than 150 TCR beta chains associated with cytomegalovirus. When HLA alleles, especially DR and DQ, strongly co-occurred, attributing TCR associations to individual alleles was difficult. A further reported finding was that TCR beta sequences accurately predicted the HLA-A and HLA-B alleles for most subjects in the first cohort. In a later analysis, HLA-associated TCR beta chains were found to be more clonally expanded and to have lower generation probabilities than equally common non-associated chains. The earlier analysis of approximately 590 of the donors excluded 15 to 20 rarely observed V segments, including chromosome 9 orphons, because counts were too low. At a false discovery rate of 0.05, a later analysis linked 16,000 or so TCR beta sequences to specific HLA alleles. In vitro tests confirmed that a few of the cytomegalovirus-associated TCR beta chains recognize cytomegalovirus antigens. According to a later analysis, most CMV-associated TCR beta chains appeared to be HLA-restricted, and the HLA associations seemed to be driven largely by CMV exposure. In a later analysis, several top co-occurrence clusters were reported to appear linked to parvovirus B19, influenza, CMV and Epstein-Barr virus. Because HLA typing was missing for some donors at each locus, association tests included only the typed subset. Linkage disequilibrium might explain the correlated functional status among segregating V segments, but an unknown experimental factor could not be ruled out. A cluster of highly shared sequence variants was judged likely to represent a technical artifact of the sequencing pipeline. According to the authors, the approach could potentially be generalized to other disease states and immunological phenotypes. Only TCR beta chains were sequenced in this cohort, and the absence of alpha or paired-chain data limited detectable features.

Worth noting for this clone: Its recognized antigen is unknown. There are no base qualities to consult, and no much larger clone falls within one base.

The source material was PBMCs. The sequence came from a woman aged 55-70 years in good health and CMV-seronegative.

The DNA sequence reads TGCGCCAGCAGCTTGACCCCCGCCGGCAGGACGAACACCGGGGAGCTGTTTTTT. The encoded protein is CASSLTPAGRTNTGELFF. The chain is made from TRBV5-1 and TRBJ2-2; the D gene assignment is ambiguous. The germline V gene sets CDR1 to SGHRS and CDR2 to YFSETQ. V is pared back by 1 base and J by 0 bases, with 16 bases lying between the germline termini. The CDR3 sequence holds 18 residues, the cysteine and phenylalanine included. Only the CDR3 portion is preserved as DNA: 54 bases, with reading frame beginning at the first base.